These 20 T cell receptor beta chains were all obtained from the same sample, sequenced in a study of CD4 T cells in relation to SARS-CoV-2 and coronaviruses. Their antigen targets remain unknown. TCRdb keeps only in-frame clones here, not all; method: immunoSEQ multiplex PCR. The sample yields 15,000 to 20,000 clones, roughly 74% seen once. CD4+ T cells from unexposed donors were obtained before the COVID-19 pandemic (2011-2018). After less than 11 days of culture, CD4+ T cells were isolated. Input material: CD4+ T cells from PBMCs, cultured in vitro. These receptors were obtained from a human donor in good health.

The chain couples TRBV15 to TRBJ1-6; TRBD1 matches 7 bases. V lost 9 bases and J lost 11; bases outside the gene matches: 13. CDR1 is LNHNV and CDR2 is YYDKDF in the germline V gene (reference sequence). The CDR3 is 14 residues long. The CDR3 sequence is CATRNSGGITPLHF. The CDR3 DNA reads TGTGCCACTAGAAATTCAGGGGGGATAACACCCCTCCACTTT.

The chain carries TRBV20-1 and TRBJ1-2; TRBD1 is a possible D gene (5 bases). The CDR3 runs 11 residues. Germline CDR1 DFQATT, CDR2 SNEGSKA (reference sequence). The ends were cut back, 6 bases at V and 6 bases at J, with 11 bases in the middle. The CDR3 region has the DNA TGCAGTGCGAGACAGATGCATGGCTACACCTTC. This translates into CSARQMHGYTF.

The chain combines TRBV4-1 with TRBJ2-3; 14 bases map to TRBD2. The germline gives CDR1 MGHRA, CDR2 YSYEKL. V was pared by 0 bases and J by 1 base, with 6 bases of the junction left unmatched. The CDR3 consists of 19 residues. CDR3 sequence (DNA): TGCGCCAGCAGCCAAGATAAAGGACTAGCGGGAGGCCGCACAGATACGCAGTATTTT. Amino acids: CASSQDKGLAGGRTDTQYF.

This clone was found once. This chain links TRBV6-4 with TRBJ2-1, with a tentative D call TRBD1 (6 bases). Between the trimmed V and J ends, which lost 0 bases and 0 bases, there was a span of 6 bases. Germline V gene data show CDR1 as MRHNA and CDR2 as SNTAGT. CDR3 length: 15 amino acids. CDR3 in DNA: TGTGCCAGCAGTGACTCGGACAGCTCCTACAATGAGCAGTTCTTC. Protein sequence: CASSDSDSSYNEQFF.

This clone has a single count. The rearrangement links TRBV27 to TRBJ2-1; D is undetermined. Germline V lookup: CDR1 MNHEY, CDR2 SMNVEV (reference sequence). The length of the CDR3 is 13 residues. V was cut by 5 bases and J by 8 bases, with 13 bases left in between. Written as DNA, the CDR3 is TGTGCCAGCAGTAAACCAAACGGCGATGAGCAGTTCTTC. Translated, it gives CASSKPNGDEQFF.

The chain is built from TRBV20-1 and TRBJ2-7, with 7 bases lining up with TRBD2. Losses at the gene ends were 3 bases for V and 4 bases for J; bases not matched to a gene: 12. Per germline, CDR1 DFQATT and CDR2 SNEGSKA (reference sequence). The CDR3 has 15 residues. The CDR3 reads CSASPRASGQYEQYF. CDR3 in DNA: TGCAGTGCTAGTCCGAGGGCTAGCGGCCAGTACGAGCAGTACTTC.

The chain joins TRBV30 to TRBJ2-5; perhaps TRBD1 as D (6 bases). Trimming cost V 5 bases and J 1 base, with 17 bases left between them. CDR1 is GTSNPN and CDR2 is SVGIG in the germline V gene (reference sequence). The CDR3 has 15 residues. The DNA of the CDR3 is TGTGCCTGGGGTTTTAATACAGGGCTCCAAGAGACCCAGTACTTC. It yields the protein CAWGFNTGLQETQYF.

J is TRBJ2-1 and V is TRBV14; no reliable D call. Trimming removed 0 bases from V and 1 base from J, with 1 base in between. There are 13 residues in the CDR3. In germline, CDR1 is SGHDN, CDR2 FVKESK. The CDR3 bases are TGTGCCAGCAGCCAAGAGTCCTACAATGAGCAGTTCTTC. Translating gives CASSQESYNEQFF.

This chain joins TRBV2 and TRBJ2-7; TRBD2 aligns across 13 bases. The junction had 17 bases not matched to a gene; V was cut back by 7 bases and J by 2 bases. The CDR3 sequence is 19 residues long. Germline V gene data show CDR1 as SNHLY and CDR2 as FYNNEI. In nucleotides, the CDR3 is TGTGCCAGCATCGACGGGCGACTAGCGGGAGGACGCGGGGCCTACGAGCAGTACTTC. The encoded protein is CASIDGRLAGGRGAYEQYF.

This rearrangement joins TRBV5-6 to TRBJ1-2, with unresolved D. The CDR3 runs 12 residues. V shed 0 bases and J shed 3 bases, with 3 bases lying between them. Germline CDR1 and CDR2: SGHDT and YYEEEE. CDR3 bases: TGTGCCAGCAGCTTGGACCACTATGGCTACACCTTC. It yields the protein CASSLDHYGYTF.

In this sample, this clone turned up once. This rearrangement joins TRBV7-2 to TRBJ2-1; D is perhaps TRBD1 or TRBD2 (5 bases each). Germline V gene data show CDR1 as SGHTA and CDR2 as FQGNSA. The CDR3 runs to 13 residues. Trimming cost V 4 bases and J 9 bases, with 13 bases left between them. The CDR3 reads CASSSPTRGEQFF. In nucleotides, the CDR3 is TGTGCCAGCAGCTCCCCAACTAGGGGTGAGCAGTTCTTC.

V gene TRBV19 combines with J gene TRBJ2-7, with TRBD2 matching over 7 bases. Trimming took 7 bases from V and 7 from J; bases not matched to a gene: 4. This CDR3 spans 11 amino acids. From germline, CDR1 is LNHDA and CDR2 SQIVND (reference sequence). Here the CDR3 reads CASMGRGEQYF. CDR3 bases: TGTGCCAGTATGGGGAGGGGTGAGCAGTACTTC.

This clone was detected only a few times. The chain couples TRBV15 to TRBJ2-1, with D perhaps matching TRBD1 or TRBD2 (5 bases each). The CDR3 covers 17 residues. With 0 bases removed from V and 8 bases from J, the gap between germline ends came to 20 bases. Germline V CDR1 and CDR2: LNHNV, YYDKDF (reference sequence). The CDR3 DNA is TGTGCCACCAGCAGAGATTCTCGGGGCACTAGGTTTCATGAGCAGTTCTTC. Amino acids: CATSRDSRGTRFHEQFF.

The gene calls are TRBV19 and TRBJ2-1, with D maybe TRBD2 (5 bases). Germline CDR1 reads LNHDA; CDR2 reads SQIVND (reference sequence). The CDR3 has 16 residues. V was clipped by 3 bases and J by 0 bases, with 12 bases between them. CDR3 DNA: TGTGCCAGTAGTATGACTCGGGAAAGCTCCTACAATGAGCAGTTCTTC. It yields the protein CASSMTRESSYNEQFF.

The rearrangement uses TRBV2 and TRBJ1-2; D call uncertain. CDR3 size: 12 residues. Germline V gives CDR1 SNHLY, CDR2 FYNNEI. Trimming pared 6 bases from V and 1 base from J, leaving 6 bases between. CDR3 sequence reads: CASRLINYGYTF. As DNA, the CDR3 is TGTGCCAGCAGACTGATTAACTATGGCTACACCTTC. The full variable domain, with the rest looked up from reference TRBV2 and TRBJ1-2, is EPEVTQTPSHQVTQMGQEVILRCVPISNHLYFYWYRQILGQKVEFLVSFYNNEISEKSEIFDDQFSVERPDGSNFTLKIRSTKLEDSAMYFCASRLINYGYTFGSGTRLTVV.

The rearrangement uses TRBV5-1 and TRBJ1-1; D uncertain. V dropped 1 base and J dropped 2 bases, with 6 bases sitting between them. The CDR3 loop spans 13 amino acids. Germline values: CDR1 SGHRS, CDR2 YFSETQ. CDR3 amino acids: CASSLQENTEAFF. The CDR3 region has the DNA TGCGCCAGCAGCTTGCAGGAAAACACTGAAGCTTTCTTT.

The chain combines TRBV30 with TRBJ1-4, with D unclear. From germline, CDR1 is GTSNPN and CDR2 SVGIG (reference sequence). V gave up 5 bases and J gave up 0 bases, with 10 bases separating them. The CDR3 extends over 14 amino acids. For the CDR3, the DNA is TGTGCCTGGGCCCCGGCCCCAACTAATGAAAAACTGTTTTTT. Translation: CAWAPAPTNEKLFF.

The CDR3 spells CASMSARNYGYTF. CDR3 in DNA: TGTGCCAGCATGAGCGCTCGGAACTATGGCTACACCTTC. The V gene is TRBV7-9, the J gene TRBJ1-2; D gene ambiguous. The CDR3 is 13 residues long. The germline V and J ends were trimmed by 7 bases and 2 bases, with 11 bases remaining between them. Looked up from germline, CDR1 is SEHNR and CDR2 is FQNEAQ (reference sequence).

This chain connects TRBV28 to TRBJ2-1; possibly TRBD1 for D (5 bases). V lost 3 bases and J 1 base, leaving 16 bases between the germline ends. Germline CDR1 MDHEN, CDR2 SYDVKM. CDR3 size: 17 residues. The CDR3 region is CASSFLPPRVSYNEQFF. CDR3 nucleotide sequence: TGTGCCAGCAGTTTCTTACCCCCCAGGGTTTCCTACAATGAGCAGTTCTTC.

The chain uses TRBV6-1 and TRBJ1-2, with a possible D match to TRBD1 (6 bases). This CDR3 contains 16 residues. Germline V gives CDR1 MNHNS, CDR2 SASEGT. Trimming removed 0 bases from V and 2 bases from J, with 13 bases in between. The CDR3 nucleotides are TGTGCCAGCAGTGAAGCGGGGGCAGGGACCAACTATGGCTACACCTTC. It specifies CASSEAGAGTNYGYTF.